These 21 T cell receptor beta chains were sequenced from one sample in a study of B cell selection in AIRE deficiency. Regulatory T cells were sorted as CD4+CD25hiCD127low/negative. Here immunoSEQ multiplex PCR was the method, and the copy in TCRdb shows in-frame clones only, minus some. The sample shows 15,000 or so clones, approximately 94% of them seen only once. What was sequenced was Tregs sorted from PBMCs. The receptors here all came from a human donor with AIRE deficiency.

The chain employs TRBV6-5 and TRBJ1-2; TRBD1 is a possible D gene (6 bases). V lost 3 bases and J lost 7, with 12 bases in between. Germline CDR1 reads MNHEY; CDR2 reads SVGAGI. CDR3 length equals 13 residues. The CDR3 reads CASSYRGGRGYTF. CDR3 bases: TGTGCCAGCAGTTATAGGGGGGGGCGTGGCTACACCTTC.

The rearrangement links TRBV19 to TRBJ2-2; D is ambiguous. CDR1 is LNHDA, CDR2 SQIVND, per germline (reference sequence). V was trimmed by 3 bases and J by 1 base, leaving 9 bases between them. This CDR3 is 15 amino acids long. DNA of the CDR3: TGTGCCAGTAGTATTAACCTACAGAACACCGGGGAGCTGTTTTTT. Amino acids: CASSINLQNTGELFF.

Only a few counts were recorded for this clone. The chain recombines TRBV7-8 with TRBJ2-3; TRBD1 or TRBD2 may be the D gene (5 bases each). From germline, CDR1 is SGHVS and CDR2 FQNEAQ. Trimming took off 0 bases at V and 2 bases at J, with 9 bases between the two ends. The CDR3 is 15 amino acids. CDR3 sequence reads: CASSLAGRVTDTQYF. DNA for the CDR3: TGTGCCAGCAGCTTAGCGGGACGGGTCACAGATACGCAGTATTTT.

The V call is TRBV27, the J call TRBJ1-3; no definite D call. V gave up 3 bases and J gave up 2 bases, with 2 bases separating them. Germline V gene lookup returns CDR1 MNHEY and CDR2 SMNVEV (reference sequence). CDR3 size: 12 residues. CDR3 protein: CASSFPGNTIYF. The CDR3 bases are TGTGCCAGCAGTTTCCCTGGAAACACCATATATTTT.

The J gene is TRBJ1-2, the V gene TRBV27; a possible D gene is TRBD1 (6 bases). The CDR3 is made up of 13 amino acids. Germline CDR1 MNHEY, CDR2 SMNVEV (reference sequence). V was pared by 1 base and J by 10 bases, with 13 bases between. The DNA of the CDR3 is TGTGCCAGCAGTTTATTGGGGGGGCTGGTCTACACCTTC. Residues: CASSLLGGLVYTF.

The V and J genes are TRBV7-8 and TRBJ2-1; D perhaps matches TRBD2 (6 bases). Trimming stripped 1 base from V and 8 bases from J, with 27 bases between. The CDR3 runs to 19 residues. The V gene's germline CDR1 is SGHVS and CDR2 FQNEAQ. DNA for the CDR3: TGTGCCAGCAGCTTAGGGTATTGGGCTAGTCGGGAGAATTGGGATGAGCAGTTCTTC. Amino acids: CASSLGYWASRENWDEQFF.

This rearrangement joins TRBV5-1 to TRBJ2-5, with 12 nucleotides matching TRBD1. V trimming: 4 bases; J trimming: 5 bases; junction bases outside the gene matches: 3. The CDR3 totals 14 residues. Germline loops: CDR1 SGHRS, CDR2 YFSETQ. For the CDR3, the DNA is TGCGCCAGCAGCGGGACAGGGGGCGGGGAGACCCAGTACTTC. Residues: CASSGTGGGETQYF. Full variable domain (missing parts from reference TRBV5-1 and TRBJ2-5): KAGVTQTPRYLIKTRGQQVTLSCSPISGHRSVSWYQQTPGQGLQFLFEYFSETQRNKGNFPGRFSGRQFSNSRSEMNVSTLELGDSALYLCASSGTGGGETQYFGPGTRLLVL.

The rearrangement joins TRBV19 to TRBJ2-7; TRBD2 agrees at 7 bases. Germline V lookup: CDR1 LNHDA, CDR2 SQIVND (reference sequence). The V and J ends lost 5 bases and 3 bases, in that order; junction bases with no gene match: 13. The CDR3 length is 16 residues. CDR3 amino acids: CASSFQGGGGYYEQYF. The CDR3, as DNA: TGTGCCAGTAGTTTCCAAGGCGGGGGAGGATACTACGAGCAGTACTTC.

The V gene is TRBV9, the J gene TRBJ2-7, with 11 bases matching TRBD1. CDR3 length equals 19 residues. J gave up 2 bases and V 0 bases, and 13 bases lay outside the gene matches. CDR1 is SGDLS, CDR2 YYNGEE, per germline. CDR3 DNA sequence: TGTGCCAGCAGCGTAGAGTCGGACAGGGGGCAGAAAGCCACCTACGAGCAGTACTTC. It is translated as CASSVESDRGQKATYEQYF. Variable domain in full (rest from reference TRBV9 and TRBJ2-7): DSGVTQTPKHLITATGQRVTLRCSPRSGDLSVYWYQQSLDQGLQFLIQYYNGEERAKGNILERFSAQQFPDLHSELNLSSLELGDSALYFCASSVESDRGQKATYEQYFGPGTRLTVT.

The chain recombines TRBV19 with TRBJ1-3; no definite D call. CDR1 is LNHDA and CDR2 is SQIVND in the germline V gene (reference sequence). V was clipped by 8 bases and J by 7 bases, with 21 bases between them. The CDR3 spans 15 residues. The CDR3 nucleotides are TGTGCCAGTGGTGGGCGGACGGTGCTGTGGAACACCATATATTTT. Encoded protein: CASGGRTVLWNTIYF.

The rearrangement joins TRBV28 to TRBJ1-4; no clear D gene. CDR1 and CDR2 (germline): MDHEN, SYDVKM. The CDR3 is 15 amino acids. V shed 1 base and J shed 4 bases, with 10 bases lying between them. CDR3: CASSLLWESNEKLFF. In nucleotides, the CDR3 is TGTGCCAGCAGTTTATTATGGGAGAGTAATGAAAAACTGTTTTTT. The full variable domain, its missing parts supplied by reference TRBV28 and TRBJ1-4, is DVKVTQSSRYLVKRTGEKVFLECVQDMDHENMFWYRQDPGLGLRLIYFSYDVKMKEKGDIPEGYSVSREKKERFSLILESASTNQTSMYLCASSLLWESNEKLFFGSGTQLSVL.

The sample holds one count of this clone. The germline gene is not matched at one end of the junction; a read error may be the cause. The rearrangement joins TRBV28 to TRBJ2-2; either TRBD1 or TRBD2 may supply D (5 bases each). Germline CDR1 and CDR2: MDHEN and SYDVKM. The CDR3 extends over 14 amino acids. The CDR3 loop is CASSLAGRHRGAVF. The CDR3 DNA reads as TGTGCCAGCAGTTTAGCAGGGCGGCACCGGGGAGCTGTTTTT.

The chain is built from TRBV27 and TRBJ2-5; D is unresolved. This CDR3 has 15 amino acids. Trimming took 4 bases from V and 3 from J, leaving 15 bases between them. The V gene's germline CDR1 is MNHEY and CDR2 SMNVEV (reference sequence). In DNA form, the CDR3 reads TGTGCCAGCAGTTCCACCCCGGGTCATAAAGAGACCCAGTACTTC. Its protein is CASSSTPGHKETQYF.

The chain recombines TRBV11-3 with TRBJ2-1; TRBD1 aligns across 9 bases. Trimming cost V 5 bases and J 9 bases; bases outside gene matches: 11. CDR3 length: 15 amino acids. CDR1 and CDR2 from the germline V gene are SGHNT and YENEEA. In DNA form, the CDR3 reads TGTGCCAGCAGCCCCCGGACAGGGGAATTAAGTGAGCAGTTCTTC. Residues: CASSPRTGELSEQFF.

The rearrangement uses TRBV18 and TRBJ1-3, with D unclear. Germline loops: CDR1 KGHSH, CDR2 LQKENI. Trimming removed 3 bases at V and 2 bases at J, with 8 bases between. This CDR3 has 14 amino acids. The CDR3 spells CASSPAAPGNTIYF. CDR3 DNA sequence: TGTGCCAGCTCACCGGCAGCACCTGGAAACACCATATATTTT.

The CDR3 loop reads CASSLGGTGGSQPQHF. Written as DNA, the CDR3 is TGTGCCAGCAGCTTAGGCGGGACAGGGGGTTCTCAGCCCCAGCATTTT. V usage is TRBV7-8 and J usage is TRBJ1-5; 11 bases line up with TRBD1. There are 16 residues in the CDR3. V trimming: 1 base; J trimming: 6 bases; junction bases outside the gene matches: 5. Germline CDR1 SGHVS, CDR2 FQNEAQ.

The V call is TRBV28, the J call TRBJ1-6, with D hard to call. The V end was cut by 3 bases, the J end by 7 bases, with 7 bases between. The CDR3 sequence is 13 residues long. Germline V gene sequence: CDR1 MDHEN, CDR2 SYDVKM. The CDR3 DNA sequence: TGTGCCAGCAGTTTGGTCGGGAATTCACCCCTCCACTTT. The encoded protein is CASSLVGNSPLHF.

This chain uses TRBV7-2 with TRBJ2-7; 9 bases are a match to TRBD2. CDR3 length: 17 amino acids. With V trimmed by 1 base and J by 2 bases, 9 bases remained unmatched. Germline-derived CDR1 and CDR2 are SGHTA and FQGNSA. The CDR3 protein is CASSLDGSGRKTYEQYF. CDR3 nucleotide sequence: TGTGCCAGCAGCTTAGATGGGAGCGGGAGGAAGACCTACGAGCAGTACTTC.

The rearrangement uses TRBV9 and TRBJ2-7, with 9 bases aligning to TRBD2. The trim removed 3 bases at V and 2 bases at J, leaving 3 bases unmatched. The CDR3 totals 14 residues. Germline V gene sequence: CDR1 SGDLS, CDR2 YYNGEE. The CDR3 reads CASSALAGAYEQYF. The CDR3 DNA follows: TGTGCCAGCAGCGCATTAGCGGGAGCCTACGAGCAGTACTTC.

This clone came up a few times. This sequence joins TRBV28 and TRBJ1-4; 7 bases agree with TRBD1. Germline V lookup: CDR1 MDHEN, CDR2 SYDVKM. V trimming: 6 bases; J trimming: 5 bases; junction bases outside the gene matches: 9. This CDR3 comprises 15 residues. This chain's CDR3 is CASRLLGQINEKLFF. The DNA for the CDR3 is TGTGCCAGCAGGCTTTTGGGACAGATAAATGAAAAACTGTTTTTT. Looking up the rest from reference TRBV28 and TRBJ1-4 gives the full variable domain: DVKVTQSSRYLVKRTGEKVFLECVQDMDHENMFWYRQDPGLGLRLIYFSYDVKMKEKGDIPEGYSVSREKKERFSLILESASTNQTSMYLCASRLLGQINEKLFFGSGTQLSVL.

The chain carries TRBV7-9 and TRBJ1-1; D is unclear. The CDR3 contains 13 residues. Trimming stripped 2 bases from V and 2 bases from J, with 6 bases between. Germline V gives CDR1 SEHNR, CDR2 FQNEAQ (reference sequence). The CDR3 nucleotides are TGTGCCAGCAGCTTATCGCGCAACACTGAAGCTTTCTTT. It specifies CASSLSRNTEAFF.